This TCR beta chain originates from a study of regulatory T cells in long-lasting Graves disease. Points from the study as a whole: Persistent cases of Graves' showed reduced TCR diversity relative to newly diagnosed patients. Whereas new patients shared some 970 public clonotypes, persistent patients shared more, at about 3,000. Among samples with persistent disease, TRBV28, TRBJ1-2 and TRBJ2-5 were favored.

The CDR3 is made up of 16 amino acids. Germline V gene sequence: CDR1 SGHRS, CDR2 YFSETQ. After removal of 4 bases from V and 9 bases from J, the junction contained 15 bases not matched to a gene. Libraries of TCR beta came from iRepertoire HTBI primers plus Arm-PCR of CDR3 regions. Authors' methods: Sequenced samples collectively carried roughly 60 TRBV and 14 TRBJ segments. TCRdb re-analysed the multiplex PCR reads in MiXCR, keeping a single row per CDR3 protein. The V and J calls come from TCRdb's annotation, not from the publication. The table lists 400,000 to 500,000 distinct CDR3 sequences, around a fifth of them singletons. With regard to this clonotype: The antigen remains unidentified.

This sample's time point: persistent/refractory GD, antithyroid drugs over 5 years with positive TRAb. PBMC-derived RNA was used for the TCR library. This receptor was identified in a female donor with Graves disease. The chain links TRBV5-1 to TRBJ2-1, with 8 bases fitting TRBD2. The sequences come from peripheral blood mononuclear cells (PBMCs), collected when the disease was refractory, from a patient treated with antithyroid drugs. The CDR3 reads CASSTKPPGLEIEQFF. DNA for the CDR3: TGCGCCAGCAGCACAAAACCGCCGGGACTAGAAATTGAGCAGTTCTTC.